A single sample gave rise to the 12 T cell receptor beta chains below, sequenced in a study of cytomegalovirus exposure and HLA in healthy donors. Researchers ran the PCR with 60 Vbeta and 13 Jbeta primers. Generated by immunoSEQ multiplex PCR, the TCRdb table keeps only in-frame clones and is missing some. The top ten hold around 2.9% of the sample, which has about 50,000 clones, more than 60% seen once. Source material: PBMCs. The receptor source for this set is a woman aged 40-49 years in good health and CMV-seropositive.

This chain connects TRBV4-2 to TRBJ2-2; D unclear. CDR1 is LGHNA, CDR2 YNFKEQ, per germline. V was cut by 0 bases and J by 3 bases, with 5 bases left in between. CDR3 size: 14 residues. The CDR3 DNA sequence: TGTGCCAGCAGCCAAGAACGGGACACCGGGGAGCTGTTTTTT. This codes for CASSQERDTGELFF.

The J gene is TRBJ1-1, the V gene TRBV2; 10 bases map to TRBD1. V shed 0 bases and J 8 bases; nucleotides not matched to a gene: 0. CDR3 length equals 13 residues. Germline assignment: CDR1 SNHLY and CDR2 FYNNEI. The CDR3 coding sequence is TGTGCCAGCAGTGAAGCGGGACAGGGGGAAGCTTTCTTT. Translation: CASSEAGQGEAFF.

The rearrangement links TRBV5-8 to TRBJ1-6; D unresolved. V lost 0 bases and J lost 7, with 11 bases in between. Germline CDR1 is SGHTS and CDR2 is YDEGEE. The CDR3 is 15 amino acids. The CDR3, as DNA: TGTGCCAGCAGCTTGGGCCGCCGGGTCAATTCACCCCTCCACTTT. Translation gives CASSLGRRVNSPLHF.

The chain is built from TRBV15 and TRBJ1-6, with D unclear. This CDR3 is built from 15 residues. V lost 2 bases, J lost 10 bases, and 15 bases lay in between. CDR1 and CDR2 (germline): LNHNV, YYDKDF (reference sequence). The CDR3 here is CATSRSGLSGSPLHF. CDR3 in DNA: TGTGCCACCAGCAGATCGGGTCTATCGGGGTCACCCCTCCACTTT. The variable domain in full, completed from reference TRBV15 and TRBJ1-6, reads DAMVIQNPRYQVTQFGKPVTLSCSQTLNHNVMYWYQQKSSQAPKLLFHYYDKDFNNEADTPDNFQSRRPNTSFCFLDIRSPGLGDTAMYLCATSRSGLSGSPLHFGNGTRLTVT.

This clone was seen a handful of times. The chain employs TRBV4-2 and TRBJ2-7, with 9 bases that match TRBD2. The germline CDR1 and CDR2 sequences are LGHNA and YNFKEQ. The CDR3 runs to 16 residues. Trimming at V came to 0 bases and at J to 3 bases, leaving 6 bases not matched to a gene. The CDR3 is CASSQETTSGYYEQYF. CDR3 sequence (DNA): TGTGCCAGCAGCCAAGAGACGACTAGCGGTTACTACGAGCAGTACTTC.

The sample holds one count of this clone. This chain joins TRBV10-1 and TRBJ1-2, with TRBD1 matching 7 bases. The CDR3 extends over 15 amino acids. V shed 2 bases and J 2 bases; nucleotides not matched to a gene: 5. Germline loops: CDR1 WNHNN, CDR2 SYGVQD (reference sequence). As DNA, the CDR3 is TGCGCCAGCAGTGAGCACGACAGGGAAAACTATGGCTACACCTTC. It encodes CASSEHDRENYGYTF.

CDR3 nucleotide sequence: TGCGCCAGCAGCTACTTAGCGGGGGGGTTCACAGATACGCAGTATTTT. It specifies CASSYLAGGFTDTQYF. This chain uses TRBV4-1 with TRBJ2-3, with 11 bases fitting TRBD2. CDR3 length equals 16 residues. V shed 5 bases and J 2 bases; nucleotides not matched to a gene: 6. Germline V gene data show CDR1 as MGHRA and CDR2 as YSYEKL.

The chain has TRBV29-1 and TRBJ2-3; D not certain. CDR1 is SQVTM, CDR2 ANQGSEA, per germline. Trimming stripped 1 base from V and 2 bases from J, with 4 bases between. The CDR3 contains 12 residues. The CDR3 loop is CSVEASTDTQYF. The CDR3 DNA follows: TGCAGCGTTGAAGCATCCACAGATACGCAGTATTTT.

This clone was observed a handful of times. This rearrangement joins TRBV30 to TRBJ1-2, with D hard to call. CDR1 GTSNPN and CDR2 SVGIG come from the germline V gene (reference sequence). With 2 bases removed from V and 0 bases from J, the gap between germline ends came to 10 bases. There are 14 residues in the CDR3. The CDR3 loop reads CAWSPPGPNYGYTF. Written as DNA, the CDR3 is TGTGCCTGGAGTCCCCCAGGCCCTAACTATGGCTACACCTTC.

This clone was picked up a small number of times. The chain joins TRBV6-1 to TRBJ2-7; D might be TRBD2 (6 bases). The CDR3 spans 15 residues. Germline V gives CDR1 MNHNS, CDR2 SASEGT. Trimming took off 3 bases at V and 0 bases at J, with 12 bases between the two ends. For the CDR3, the DNA is TGTGCCAGCAGTGAGGTGGGGGGTAGCTCCTACGAGCAGTACTTC. Its translation: CASSEVGGSSYEQYF.

V and J are TRBV5-1 and TRBJ1-5; possible D gene TRBD1, 5 bases. Germline CDR1 is SGHRS and CDR2 is YFSETQ. Trimming removed 0 bases from V and 7 bases from J, with 14 bases in between. The CDR3 sequence is 15 residues long. CDR3 bases: TGCGCCAGCAGCTTGGGAGGGGAGGCTCGGCAGCCCCAGCATTTT. Residues: CASSLGGEARQPQHF.

This rearrangement joins TRBV11-2 to TRBJ2-1; D possibly corresponds to TRBD1 (6 bases). CDR1 SGHAT and CDR2 FQNNGV come from the germline V gene. This CDR3 comprises 16 residues. The ends were cut back, 2 bases at V and 9 bases at J, with 20 bases in the middle. CDR3 sequence reads: CASSLNTGHPVSEQFF. DNA for the CDR3: TGTGCCAGCAGCTTAAACACGGGACACCCCGTCTCTGAGCAGTTCTTC. Supplemented by reference TRBV11-2 and TRBJ2-1, the full variable domain reads EAGVAQSPRYKIIEKRQSVAFWCNPISGHATLYWYQQILGQGPKLLIQFQNNGVVDDSQLPKDRFSAERLKGVDSTLKIQPAKLEDSAVYLCASSLNTGHPVSEQFFGPGTRLTVL.